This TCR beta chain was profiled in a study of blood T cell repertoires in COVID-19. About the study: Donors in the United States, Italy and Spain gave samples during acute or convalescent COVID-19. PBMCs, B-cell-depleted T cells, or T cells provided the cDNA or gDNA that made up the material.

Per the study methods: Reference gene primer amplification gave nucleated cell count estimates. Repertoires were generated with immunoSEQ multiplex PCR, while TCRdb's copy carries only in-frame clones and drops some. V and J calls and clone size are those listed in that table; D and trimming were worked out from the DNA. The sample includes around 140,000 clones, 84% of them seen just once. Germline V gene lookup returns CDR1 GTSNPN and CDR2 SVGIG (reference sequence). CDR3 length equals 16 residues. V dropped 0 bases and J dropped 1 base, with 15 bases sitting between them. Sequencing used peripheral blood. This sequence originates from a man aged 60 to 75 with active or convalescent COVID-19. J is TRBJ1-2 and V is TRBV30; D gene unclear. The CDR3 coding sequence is TGTGCCTGGAGTGTACTATTGTCTGGGAGTAACTATGGCTACACCTTC. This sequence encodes CAWSVLLSGSNYGYTF.